Listed below are T cell receptor beta chains from one sample, sequenced in a study of blood T cell repertoires in COVID-19. The data were produced by immunoSEQ multiplex PCR, yet TCRdb's version contains in-frame clones alone and is incomplete. This table holds roughly 170,000 clones, 82% found once. The sequenced sample consisted of PBMCs or T cells enriched from blood (not recorded which). These receptors came from a man aged 55 to 69 who had recovered from COVID-19. Both conserved end residues are part of each CDR3. D genes are given only for firm matches. Clone size, where shown, is once, few, many, or a class for clones that have expanded.

V gene	D gene	CDR3 length	clone size	J gene	CDR3 protein	CDR3 DNA
TRBV27	TRBD2	20	.	TRBJ2-3	CASSFLFGGSGRGVTDTQYF	TGTGCCAGCAGTTTCCTATTCGGGGGTAGCGGGAGGGGTGTGACAGATACGCAGTATTTT
TRBV4-1	TRBD1	16	.	TRBJ1-6	CASSQEGTGVNSPLHF	TGCGCCAGCAGCCAAGAAGGCACAGGGGTAAATTCACCCCTCCACTTT
TRBV5-1	TRBD1	17	.	TRBJ1-4	CASSPSPGTGIGEKLFF	TGCGCCAGCAGCCCAAGTCCCGGGACAGGGATTGGTGAAAAACTGTTTTTT
TRBV7-9	.	14	.	TRBJ2-1	CASSLVLWGYEQFF	TGTGCCAGCAGCTTAGTCCTGTGGGGCTATGAGCAGTTCTTC
TRBV5-4	.	19	.	TRBJ1-1	CASSPPDLKGKRGNTEAFF	TGTGCCAGCAGCCCTCCGGATTTGAAGGGGAAGAGAGGGAACACTGAAGCTTTCTTT
TRBV5-4	TRBD2	16	.	TRBJ2-3	CASSLGTRSGGDTQYF	TGTGCCAGCAGCTTGGGGACTAGAAGTGGGGGAGATACGCAGTATTTT
TRBV6-1	.	15	once	TRBJ2-7	CASSEADDGIYEQYF	TGTGCCAGCAGTGAAGCTGATGACGGGATCTACGAGCAGTACTTC
TRBV29-1	.	12	.	TRBJ1-1	CSGERVGSEAFF	TGCAGCGGGGAGAGGGTCGGATCCGAAGCTTTCTTT
TRBV24-1	.	14	.	TRBJ2-7	CATSDGSPPGSQYF	TGTGCCACCAGTGATGGATCCCCCCCAGGGTCGCAGTACTTC
TRBV7-8	.	15	.	TRBJ1-4	CASSLVEGRNEKLFF	TGTGCCAGCAGCTTAGTCGAGGGGAGGAATGAAAAACTGTTTTTT
TRBV6-1	.	15	.	TRBJ1-1	CASSEGGARYTEAFF	TGTGCCAGCAGTGAAGGGGGAGCCCGGTACACTGAAGCTTTCTTT
TRBV29-1	TRBD1	13	.	TRBJ1-2	CSVVIFQGVGYTF	TGCAGCGTCGTCATCTTTCAGGGGGTTGGCTACACCTTC
TRBV24-1	TRBD2	18	.	TRBJ2-1	CATSDPVASGASYNEQFF	TGTGCCACCAGTGACCCCGTGGCTAGCGGGGCCTCCTACAATGAGCAGTTCTTC
TRBV3-1/TRBV3-2	TRBD1	15	few	TRBJ2-7	CASSQIDRGLDEQYF	TGTGCCAGCAGCCAAATAGACAGGGGGCTCGACGAGCAGTACTTC
TRBV7-3	TRBD2	17	few	TRBJ2-7	CASSPSASGATRGEQYF	TGTGCCAGCAGCCCATCAGCTAGCGGTGCAACAAGGGGCGAGCAGTACTTC
TRBV18	TRBD1	16	.	TRBJ2-1	CASSPLLGQGHNEQFF	TGTGCCAGCTCACCTCTTCTGGGACAGGGGCACAATGAGCAGTTCTTC
TRBV15	TRBD2	17	.	TRBJ2-5	CATSRELAGGWQETQYF	TGTGCCACCAGCAGGGAACTAGCGGGAGGGTGGCAAGAGACCCAGTACTTC
TRBV7-9	.	15	few	TRBJ2-5	CASSLENRGGETQYF	TGTGCCAGCAGCTTAGAAAACAGGGGAGGAGAGACCCAGTACTTC
TRBV7-2	TRBD1	16	.	TRBJ1-5	CASSLGTGGSNQPQHF	TGTGCCAGCAGCTTAGGAACAGGGGGTTCGAATCAGCCCCAGCATTTT
TRBV10-3	.	11	once	TRBJ2-5	CAVSFQETQYF	TGTGCCGTAAGCTTTCAAGAGACCCAGTACTTC
TRBV5-1	TRBD1	15	.	TRBJ2-3	CATQSRDRQPDTQYF	TGCGCCACCCAATCCCGGGACAGACAACCAGATACGCAGTATTTT
TRBV27	.	16	.	TRBJ1-2	CASSLFPTQGQSGYTF	TGTGCCAGCAGTTTATTCCCAACTCAGGGGCAGAGTGGCTACACCTTC
TRBV10-2	TRBD1	15	.	TRBJ2-2	CASRAGTGNTGELFF	TGCGCCAGCAGGGCCGGGACAGGGAACACCGGGGAGCTGTTTTTT
TRBV29-1	TRBD1	13	.	TRBJ1-1	CSVGGQENTEAFF	TGCAGCGTTGGGGGACAGGAGAACACTGAAGCTTTCTTT
TRBV19	.	14	.	TRBJ1-5	CASSTLQGTQPQHF	TGTGCCAGTAGTACCCTACAGGGTACTCAGCCCCAGCATTTT
TRBV6-6	TRBD1	12	.	TRBJ1-5	CASYGQGQPQHF	TGTGCCAGCTACGGACAGGGGCAGCCCCAGCATTTT
TRBV9	TRBD2	18	once	TRBJ2-2	CASSAAGAGGPGTGELFF	TGTGCCAGCAGCGCCGCGGGAGCGGGGGGGCCTGGCACCGGGGAGCTGTTTTTT
TRBV29-1	.	13	few	TRBJ2-3	CSVALLVADTQYF	TGCAGCGTTGCCCTCCTCGTCGCAGATACGCAGTATTTT
TRBV9	.	15	.	TRBJ1-4	CASSVSGDSHEKLFF	TGTGCCAGCAGCGTATCGGGGGACTCCCATGAAAAACTGTTTTTT
TRBV4-1	TRBD1	14	once	TRBJ1-1	CASSHGQGGTEAFF	TGCGCCAGCAGCCACGGACAGGGGGGCACTGAAGCTTTCTTT
TRBV30	.	11	.	TRBJ1-2	CAWTRQDGYTF	TGTGCCTGGACCCGACAGGATGGCTACACCTTC
TRBV6-5	.	15	.	TRBJ2-5	CASSYSPGPQETQYF	TGTGCCAGCAGTTACTCGCCAGGGCCCCAAGAGACCCAGTACTTC
TRBV2	.	18	.	TRBJ2-3	CASSEASYSGSSTDTQYF	TGTGCCAGCAGTGAAGCCAGTTACTCGGGATCGAGCACAGATACGCAGTATTTT
TRBV5-4	.	16	.	TRBJ1-1	CASSPRQGLSNTEAFF	TGTGCCAGCAGCCCTCGGCAGGGACTGTCGAACACTGAAGCTTTCTTT
TRBV4-1	.	14	.	TRBJ1-1	CASSQQGGYTEAFF	TGCGCCAGCAGCCAACAGGGAGGGTACACTGAAGCTTTCTTT
TRBV27	TRBD1	14	.	TRBJ1-2	CASSLYTGAEGYTF	TGTGCCAGCAGTTTATATACAGGGGCAGAAGGCTACACCTTC
TRBV7-2	.	14	.	TRBJ1-3	CASRPGGAGNTIYF	TGTGCCAGCAGGCCTGGAGGGGCTGGAAACACCATATATTTT
TRBV6-1	TRBD1	18	.	TRBJ1-1	CASSGMRAGTAMNTEAFF	TGTGCCAGCAGTGGGATGAGAGCCGGGACAGCCATGAACACTGAAGCTTTCTTT
TRBV28	TRBD2	16	.	TRBJ2-1	CASSLSASGGYNEQFF	TGTGCCAGCAGTTTATCCGCTAGCGGAGGATACAATGAGCAGTTCTTC
TRBV27	TRBD1	15	.	TRBJ1-4	CASSFDRGNNEKLFF	TGTGCCAGCAGTTTTGACAGGGGAAATAATGAAAAACTGTTTTTT
TRBV6-5	.	13	.	TRBJ2-7	CASQDGRVNEQYF	TGTGCCAGCCAGGACGGCAGGGTAAACGAGCAGTACTTC
TRBV11-2	.	13	.	TRBJ1-2	CASSLSGSYGYTF	TGTGCCAGCAGCTTAAGTGGGAGCTATGGCTACACCTTC
TRBV4-1	.	13	.	TRBJ2-7	CASSQDPENEQYF	TGCGCCAGCAGCCAAGATCCCGAGAACGAGCAGTACTTC
TRBV9	.	16	.	TRBJ2-2	CASSDGLRGNTGELFF	TGTGCCAGCTCCGATGGGCTCAGGGGAAACACCGGGGAGCTGTTTTTT
TRBV3-1/TRBV3-2	.	16	.	TRBJ1-1	CASSQDLYRANLEAFF	TGTGCCAGCAGCCAAGATCTATACAGGGCGAATCTCGAAGCTTTCTTT
TRBV9	.	13	.	TRBJ1-6	CASSVDRVSPLHF	TGTGCCAGCAGCGTAGACAGGGTCTCACCCCTCCACTTT
TRBV7-2	.	15	.	TRBJ2-2	CASSPPRQSAGELFF	TGTGCCAGCAGCCCACCCAGGCAGTCAGCCGGGGAGCTGTTTTTT
TRBV7-9	TRBD2	15	.	TRBJ2-2	CASSQGSGSTGELFF	TGTGCCAGCAGCCAGGGTAGCGGGAGCACCGGGGAGCTGTTTTTT
TRBV5-1	TRBD1	15	.	TRBJ1-1	CASSYRTGGLSEAFF	TGCGCCAGCAGCTACCGGACAGGGGGCTTATCTGAAGCTTTCTTT
TRBV18	.	14	few	TRBJ1-1	CASSPRAMNTEAFF	TGTGCCAGCTCACCGAGGGCAATGAACACTGAAGCTTTCTTT